This TCR beta chain was obtained from a study of identical twins. Study-level points and caveats: Cross-sectional statistical analysis was relied on for the conclusions, without the same donors being followed.

This clonotype appeared a few times. The antigen is undetermined. After removal of 4 bases from V and 3 bases from J, the junction contained 2 bases not matched to a gene. The CDR3 runs 13 residues. Germline CDR1 reads SGHRS; CDR2 reads YFSETQ. The cDNA had a unique molecular identifier and a template-switch universal primer site. TCRdb redid the calling of the 5' RACE reads with MiXCR, one entry per CDR3 protein. The sample holds hundreds of thousands of distinct CDR3 sequences; more than 6.5% are singletons and the top ten take approximately 2.1%. Healthy Caucasians made up all donors. Separately, the same data were catalogued under a study of yellow fever vaccine responses in identical twins.

The sequence was obtained from a young woman in good health. The sequencing input was memory (CD45RO+) T cells sorted from blood. The chain recombines TRBV5-1 with TRBJ2-7; 9 bases match TRBD2. The CDR3 reads CASSISGSYEQYF. Here the CDR3 DNA reads TGCGCCAGCAGCATTAGCGGGAGCTACGAGCAGTACTTC.